This T cell receptor (beta chain) was sequenced for a study of T cell changes during pregnancy in multiple sclerosis. The CDR3 has 17 amino acids. Germline-derived CDR1 and CDR2 are MNHEY and SMNVEV (reference sequence). V was shortened by 8 bases and J by 1 base, with 18 bases between the two germline ends. Measured with immunoSEQ multiplex PCR; TCRdb has only the in-frame clones, and not every one. The sample has some 50,000 clones; 95% are singletons. The sequence was collected from a female donor with multiple sclerosis, enrolled in a pregnancy study. This specimen was CD8+ T cells from peripheral blood mononuclear cells, taken in the first trimester of pregnancy. The chain uses TRBV27 and TRBJ2-6, with D possibly TRBD1 on 6 matching bases. CDR3 nucleotide sequence: TGTGCCAGCGCCCCCGGGACACTTACTTCTGGGGCCAACGTCCTGACTTTC. Encoded protein: CASAPGTLTSGANVLTF.